This passage covers 15 T cell receptor beta chains from one sample sequenced in a study of blood T cell repertoires in COVID-19. TCRdb's table, derived via immunoSEQ multiplex PCR, lists solely in-frame clones and lacks some. The sample includes about 69,000 clones, around 79% of them seen just once. The sample was peripheral blood. The source is a man aged 55 to 70 with acute or convalescent COVID-19.

V usage is TRBV6-2 or TRBV6-3 and J usage is TRBJ2-4; 8 positions agree with TRBD1. V lost 6 bases and J lost 7; bases outside the gene matches: 8. The CDR3 spans 14 residues. CDR1 is MNHEY, CDR2 SVGEGT, per germline. CDR3 residues: CASSVRTGLNIQYF. The CDR3 DNA follows: TGTGCCAGCAGCGTCCGGACAGGGCTGAACATTCAGTACTTC.

The sample holds a few counts of this clone. The chain is built from TRBV24-1 and TRBJ2-7; no clear D gene. The CDR3 spans 14 residues. Germline loops: CDR1 KGHDR, CDR2 SFDVKD. V shed 6 bases and J shed 2 bases, with 13 bases lying between them. The CDR3 nucleotides are TGTGCCACCAGTAGGATCAGGTCCACCTACGAGCAGTACTTC. It codes for CATSRIRSTYEQYF.

This clone has only a few counts. The chain's CDR3 is CASSVLHLGANEQFF. The CDR3 nucleotides are TGTGCCAGCAGCGTTCTCCACTTGGGGGCCAATGAGCAGTTCTTC. The genes are TRBV9 and TRBJ2-1; possibly TRBD1 for D (6 bases). Between the trimmed V and J ends, which lost 2 bases and 6 bases, there was a span of 15 bases. Per germline, CDR1 SGDLS and CDR2 YYNGEE. CDR3 length: 15 residues.

The rearrangement joins TRBV28 to TRBJ1-4; 8 positions match TRBD1. Germline CDR1 and CDR2: MDHEN and SYDVKM. The V gene end was trimmed by 6 bases and the J gene end by 9 bases; junction bases not matched to a gene: 9. The CDR3 runs to 14 residues. CDR3 sequence (DNA): TGTGCCAGCAGCCCTGACAGGGGTGTTCAAAAACTGTTTTTT. Protein sequence: CASSPDRGVQKLFF.

This clone came up a few times. The chain carries TRBV14 and TRBJ2-7; perhaps TRBD2 as D (5 bases). The CDR3 runs to 15 residues. V was clipped by 10 bases and J by 2 bases, with 21 bases between them. Germline values: CDR1 SGHDN, CDR2 FVKESK. CDR3 loop: CAIHQVGNPTYEQYF. In DNA, the CDR3 is TGTGCCATCCACCAAGTCGGGAATCCCACCTACGAGCAGTACTTC.

The chain carries TRBV5-1 and TRBJ2-1; tentatively, D is TRBD2 (6 bases). CDR3 length: 15 amino acids. Germline V CDR1 and CDR2: SGHRS, YFSETQ. V was shortened by 1 base and J by 6 bases, with 14 bases between the two germline ends. The DNA of the CDR3 is TGCGCCAGCAGCTTGATGCCAACCGGGGGCAATGAGCAGTTCTTC. Translating gives CASSLMPTGGNEQFF.

The rearrangement joins TRBV27 to TRBJ2-6; D is possibly TRBD1 (6 bases). Germline lookup yields CDR1 MNHEY and CDR2 SMNVEV (reference sequence). The germline V and J ends were trimmed by 3 bases and 1 base, with 16 bases remaining between them. The CDR3 is 18 residues long. CDR3 sequence reads: CASSFRGASLSGANVLTF. The CDR3, as DNA: TGTGCCAGCAGTTTCAGGGGCGCATCTCTTTCTGGGGCCAACGTCCTGACTTTC. The variable domain in full, completed from reference TRBV27 and TRBJ2-6, reads EAQVTQNPRYLITVTGKKLTVTCSQNMNHEYMSWYRQDPGLGLRQIYYSMNVEVTDKGDVPEGYKVSRKEKRNFPLILESPSPNQTSLYFCASSFRGASLSGANVLTFGAGSRLTVL.

This chain joins TRBV12-3 or TRBV12-4 and TRBJ2-7; the D is unclear. Trimming cost V 8 bases and J 2 bases, with 10 bases left between them. This CDR3 is 12 amino acids long. The CDR3 spells CASCQLTYEQYF. CDR3 nucleotides: TGTGCCAGCTGCCAACTTACCTACGAGCAGTACTTC.

The chain couples TRBV20-1 to TRBJ2-7, with D possibly matching TRBD1 (6 bases). V lost 3 bases, J lost 3 bases, and 9 bases lay in between. This CDR3 contains 12 residues. The germline gives CDR1 DFQATT, CDR2 SNEGSKA (reference sequence). This CDR3 reads CSASQGFYEQYF. The CDR3, as DNA: TGCAGTGCTAGTCAGGGGTTCTACGAGCAGTACTTC.

This sequence joins TRBV18 and TRBJ1-5; 9 bases map to TRBD1. J was trimmed by 4 bases and V by 0 bases; bases with no gene match: 4. The CDR3 is 16 residues long. Germline V gives CDR1 KGHSH, CDR2 LQKENI. CDR3 in amino acids: CASSPPGTGTNQPQHF. In DNA, the CDR3 is TGTGCCAGCTCACCACCCGGGACAGGGACAAATCAGCCCCAGCATTTT.

This clone occurred once. The chain recombines TRBV19 with TRBJ1-1; D is ambiguous. Per the germline V gene, CDR1 is LNHDA and CDR2 is SQIVND (reference sequence). V was cut by 5 bases and J by 0 bases, with 7 bases left in between. CDR3 length equals 13 residues. The CDR3 loop is CASSPQVNTEAFF. The CDR3 nucleotides are TGTGCCAGTAGTCCCCAGGTGAACACTGAAGCTTTCTTT. Full variable domain (remainder filled in from reference TRBV19 and TRBJ1-1): DGGITQSPKYLFRKEGQNVTLSCEQNLNHDAMYWYRQDPGQGLRLIYYSQIVNDFQKGDIAEGYSVSREKKESFPLTVTSAQKNPTAFYLCASSPQVNTEAFFGQGTRLTVV.

The chain couples TRBV4-1 to TRBJ2-2; TRBD1 aligns across 10 bases. Unmatched junction bases numbered 8, after V lost 1 base and J lost 6 bases. The CDR3 covers 17 residues. The germline CDR1 and CDR2 sequences are MGHRA and YSYEKL. Here the CDR3 DNA reads TGCGCCAGCAGCCAAGTCCCCGGGACAGGGGTGGCCGGGGAGCTGTTTTTT. Amino acid sequence: CASSQVPGTGVAGELFF.

The chain couples TRBV4-3 to TRBJ1-6; 9 bases align to TRBD1. Germline assignment: CDR1 LGHNA and CDR2 YSLEER. CDR3 size: 16 residues. With V trimmed by 0 bases and J by 9 bases, 6 bases remained unmatched. CDR3 in amino acids: CASSQEGRGQGSPLHF. As DNA, the CDR3 is TGCGCCAGCAGCCAAGAGGGGAGGGGACAGGGTTCACCCCTCCACTTT.

The chain employs TRBV6-4 and TRBJ2-1; perhaps TRBD2 as D (7 bases). Germline lookup yields CDR1 MRHNA and CDR2 SNTAGT. V gave up 2 bases and J gave up 0 bases, with 11 bases separating them. This CDR3 comprises 16 residues. CDR3 sequence reads: CASSDVGGASYNEQFF. The DNA for the CDR3 is TGTGCCAGCAGTGACGTGGGGGGGGCCTCCTACAATGAGCAGTTCTTC.

The rearrangement links TRBV10-3 to TRBJ2-3; TRBD2 aligns across 7 bases. Germline V gene data show CDR1 as ENHRY and CDR2 as SYGVKD. The CDR3 extends over 18 amino acids. V lost 2 bases and J lost 2; bases outside the gene matches: 13. CDR3 region: CAISEKGEWLADTDTQYF. The CDR3 DNA reads as TGTGCCATCAGTGAGAAGGGAGAGTGGCTAGCGGACACAGATACGCAGTATTTT.